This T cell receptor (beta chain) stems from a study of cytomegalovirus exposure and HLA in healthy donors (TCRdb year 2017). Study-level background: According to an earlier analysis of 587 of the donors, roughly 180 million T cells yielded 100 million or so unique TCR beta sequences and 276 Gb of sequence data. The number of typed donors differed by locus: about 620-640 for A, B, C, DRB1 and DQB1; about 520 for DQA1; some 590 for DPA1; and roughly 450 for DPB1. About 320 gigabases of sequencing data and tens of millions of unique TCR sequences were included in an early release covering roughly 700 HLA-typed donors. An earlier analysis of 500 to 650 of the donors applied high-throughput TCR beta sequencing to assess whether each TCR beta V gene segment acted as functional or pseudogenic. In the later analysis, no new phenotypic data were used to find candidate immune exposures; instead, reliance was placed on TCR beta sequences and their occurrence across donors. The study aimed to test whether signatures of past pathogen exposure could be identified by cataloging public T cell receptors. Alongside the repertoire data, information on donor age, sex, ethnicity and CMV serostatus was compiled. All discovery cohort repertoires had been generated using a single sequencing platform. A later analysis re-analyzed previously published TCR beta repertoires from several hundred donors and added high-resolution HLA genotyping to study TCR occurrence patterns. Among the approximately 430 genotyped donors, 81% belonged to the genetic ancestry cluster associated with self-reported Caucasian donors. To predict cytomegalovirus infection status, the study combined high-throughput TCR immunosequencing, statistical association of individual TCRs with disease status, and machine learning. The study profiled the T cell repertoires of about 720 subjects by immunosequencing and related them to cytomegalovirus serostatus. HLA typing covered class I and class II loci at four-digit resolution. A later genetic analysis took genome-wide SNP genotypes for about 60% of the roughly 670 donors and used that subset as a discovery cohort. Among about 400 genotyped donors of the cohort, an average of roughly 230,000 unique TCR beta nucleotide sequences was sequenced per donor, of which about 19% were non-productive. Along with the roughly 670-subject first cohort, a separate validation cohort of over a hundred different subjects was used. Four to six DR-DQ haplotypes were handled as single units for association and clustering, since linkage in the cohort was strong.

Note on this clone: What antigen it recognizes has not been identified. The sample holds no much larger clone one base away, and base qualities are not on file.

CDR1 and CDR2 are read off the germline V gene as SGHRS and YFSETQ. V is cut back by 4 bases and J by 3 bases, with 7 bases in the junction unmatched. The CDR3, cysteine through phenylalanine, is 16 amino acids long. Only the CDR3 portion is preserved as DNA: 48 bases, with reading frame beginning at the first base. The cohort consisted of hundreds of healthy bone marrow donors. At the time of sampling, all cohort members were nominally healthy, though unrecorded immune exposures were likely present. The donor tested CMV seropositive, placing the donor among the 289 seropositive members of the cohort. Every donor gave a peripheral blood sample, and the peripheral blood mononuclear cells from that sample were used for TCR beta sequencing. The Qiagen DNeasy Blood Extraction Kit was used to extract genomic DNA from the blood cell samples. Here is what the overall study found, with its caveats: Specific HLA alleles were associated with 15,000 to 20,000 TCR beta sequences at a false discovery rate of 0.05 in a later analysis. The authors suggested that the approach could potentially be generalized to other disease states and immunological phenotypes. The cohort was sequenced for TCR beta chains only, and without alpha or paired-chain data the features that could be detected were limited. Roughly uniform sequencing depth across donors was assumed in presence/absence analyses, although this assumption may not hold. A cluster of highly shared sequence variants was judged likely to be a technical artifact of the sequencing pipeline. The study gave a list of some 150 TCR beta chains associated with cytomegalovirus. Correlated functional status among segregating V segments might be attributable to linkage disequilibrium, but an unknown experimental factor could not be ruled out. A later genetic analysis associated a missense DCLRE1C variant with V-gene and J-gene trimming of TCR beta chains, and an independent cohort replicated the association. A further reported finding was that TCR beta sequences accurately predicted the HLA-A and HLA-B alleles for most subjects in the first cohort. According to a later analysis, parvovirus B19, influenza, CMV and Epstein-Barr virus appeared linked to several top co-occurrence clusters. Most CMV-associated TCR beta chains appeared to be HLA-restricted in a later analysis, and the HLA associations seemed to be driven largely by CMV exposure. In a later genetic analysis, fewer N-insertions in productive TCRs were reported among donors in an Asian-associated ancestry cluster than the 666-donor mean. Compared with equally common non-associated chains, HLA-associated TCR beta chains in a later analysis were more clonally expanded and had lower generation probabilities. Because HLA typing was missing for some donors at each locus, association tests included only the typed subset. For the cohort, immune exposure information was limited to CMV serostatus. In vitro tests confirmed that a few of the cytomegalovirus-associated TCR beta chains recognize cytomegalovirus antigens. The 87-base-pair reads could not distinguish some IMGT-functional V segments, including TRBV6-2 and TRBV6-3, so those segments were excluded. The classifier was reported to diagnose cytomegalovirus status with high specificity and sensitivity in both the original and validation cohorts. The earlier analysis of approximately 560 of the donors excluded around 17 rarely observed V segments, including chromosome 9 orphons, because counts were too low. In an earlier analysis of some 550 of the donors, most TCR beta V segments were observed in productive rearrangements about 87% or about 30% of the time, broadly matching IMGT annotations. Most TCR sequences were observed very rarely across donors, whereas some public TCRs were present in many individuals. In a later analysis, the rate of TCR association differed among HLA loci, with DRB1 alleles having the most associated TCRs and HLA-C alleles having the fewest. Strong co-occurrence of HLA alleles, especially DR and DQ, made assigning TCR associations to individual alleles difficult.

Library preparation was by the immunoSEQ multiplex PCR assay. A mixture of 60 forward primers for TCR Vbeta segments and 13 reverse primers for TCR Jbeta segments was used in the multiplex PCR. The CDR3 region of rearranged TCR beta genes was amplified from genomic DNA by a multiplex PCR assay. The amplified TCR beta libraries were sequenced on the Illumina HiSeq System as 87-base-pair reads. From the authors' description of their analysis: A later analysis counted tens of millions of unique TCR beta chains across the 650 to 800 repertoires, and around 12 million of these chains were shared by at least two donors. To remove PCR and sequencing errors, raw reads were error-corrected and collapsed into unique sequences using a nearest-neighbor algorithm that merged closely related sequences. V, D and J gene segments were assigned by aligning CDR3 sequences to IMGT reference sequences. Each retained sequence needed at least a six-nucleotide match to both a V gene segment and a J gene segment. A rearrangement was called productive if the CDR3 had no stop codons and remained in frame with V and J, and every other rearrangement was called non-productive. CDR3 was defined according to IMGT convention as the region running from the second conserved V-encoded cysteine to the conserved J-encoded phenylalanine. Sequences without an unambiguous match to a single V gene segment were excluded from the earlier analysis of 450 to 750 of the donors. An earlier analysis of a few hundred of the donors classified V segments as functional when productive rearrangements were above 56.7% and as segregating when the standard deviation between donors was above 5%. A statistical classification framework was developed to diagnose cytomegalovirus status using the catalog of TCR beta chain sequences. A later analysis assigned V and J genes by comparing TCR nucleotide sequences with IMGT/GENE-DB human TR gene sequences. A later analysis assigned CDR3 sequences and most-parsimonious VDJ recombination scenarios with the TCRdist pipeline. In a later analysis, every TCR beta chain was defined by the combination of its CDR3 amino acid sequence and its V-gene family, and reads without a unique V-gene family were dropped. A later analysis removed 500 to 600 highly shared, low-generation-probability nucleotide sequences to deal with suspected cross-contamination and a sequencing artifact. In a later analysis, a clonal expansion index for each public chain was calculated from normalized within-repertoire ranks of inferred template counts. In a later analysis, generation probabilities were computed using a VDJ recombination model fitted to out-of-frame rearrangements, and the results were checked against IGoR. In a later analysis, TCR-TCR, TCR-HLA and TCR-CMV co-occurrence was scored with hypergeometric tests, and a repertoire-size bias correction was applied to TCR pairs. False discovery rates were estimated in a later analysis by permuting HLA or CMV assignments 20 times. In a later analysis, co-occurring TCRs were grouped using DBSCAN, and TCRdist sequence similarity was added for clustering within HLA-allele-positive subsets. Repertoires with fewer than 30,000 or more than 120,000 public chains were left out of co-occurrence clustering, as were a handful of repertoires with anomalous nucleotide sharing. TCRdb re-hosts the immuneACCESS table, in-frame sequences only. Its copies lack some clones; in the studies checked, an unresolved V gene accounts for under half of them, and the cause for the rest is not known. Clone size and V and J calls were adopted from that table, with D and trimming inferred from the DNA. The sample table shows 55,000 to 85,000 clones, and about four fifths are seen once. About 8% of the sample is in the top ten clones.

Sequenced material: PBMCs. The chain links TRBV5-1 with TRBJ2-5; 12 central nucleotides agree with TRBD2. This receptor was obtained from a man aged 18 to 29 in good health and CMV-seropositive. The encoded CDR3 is CASSLQLAGGEETQYF. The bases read TGCGCCAGCAGCCTACAACTAGCGGGGGGCGAAGAGACCCAGTACTTC.